This TCR beta chain was captured in a study of blood T cells in healthy people across ages. General study findings and limits: Measured against age, TCR beta diversity per million T cells decreased in a roughly linear manner. It was found that TCR beta diversity correlated strongly with the percentage of naive T cells. PBMCs that were unsorted prevented a conclusive naive versus antigen-experienced comparison.

Combining a sample-barcoded 5' primer with a J-beta primer mix, a second PCR ran for roughly 7 to 12 cycles. One entry per CDR3 protein, called by TCRdb with MiXCR from the 5' RACE reads. In the table there are approximately 2,000,000 distinct CDR3 sequences, about two fifths of which are singletons. As concerns this clonotype: As yet, its antigen is unknown.

V was pared by 4 bases and J by 10 bases, with 10 bases of the junction left unmatched. CDR3 length equals 14 residues. The chain recombines TRBV12-3 or TRBV12-4 with TRBJ1-2; 9 bases map to TRBD1. The sample was blood. This clonotype was sampled from a human donor in good health. The CDR3 here is CASSSRTGAMPYTF. CDR3 nucleotide sequence: TGTGCCAGCAGTTCCCGGACAGGGGCTATGCCCTACACCTTC.